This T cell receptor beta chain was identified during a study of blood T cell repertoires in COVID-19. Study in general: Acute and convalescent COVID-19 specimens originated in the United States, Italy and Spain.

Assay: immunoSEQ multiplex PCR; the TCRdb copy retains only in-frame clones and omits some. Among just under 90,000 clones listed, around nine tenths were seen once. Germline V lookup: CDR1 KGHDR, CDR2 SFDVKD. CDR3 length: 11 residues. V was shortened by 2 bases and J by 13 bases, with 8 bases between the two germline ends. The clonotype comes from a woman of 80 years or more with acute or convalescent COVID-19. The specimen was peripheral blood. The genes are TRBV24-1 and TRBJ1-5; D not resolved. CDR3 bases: TGTGCCACCAGTGATTATATTGTTCAGCATTTT. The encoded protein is CATSDYIVQHF.